Below are 5 T cell receptor beta chains sequenced from a single sample in a study of blood T cells in healthy people across ages. Through a sample-barcoded 5' primer and a J-beta primer mix, a second PCR was run for about 7 to 12 cycles. TCRdb ran MiXCR on the 5' RACE reads and lists one entry per CDR3 protein. Here the sample spans hundreds of thousands of distinct CDR3 sequences, roughly 50% being singletons. Sequencing used blood. The receptors were gathered from a man older than 75 in good health.

As to this clonotype: A much larger clone lies one base from this, so it may be a read error. The rearrangement uses TRBV3-1 and TRBJ2-3, with 13 bases lining up with TRBD2. In germline, CDR1 is LGHDT, CDR2 YNNKEL (reference sequence). Unmatched junction bases numbered 11, after V lost 3 bases and J lost 14 bases. The CDR3 runs 15 residues. The CDR3 loop reads CASSHTSGRGRDAYF. In DNA, the CDR3 is TGTGCCAGCAGCCATACTAGCGGGAGGGGCAGAGACGCGTATTTT.

This clonotype has more than one count but fewer than ten. The chain has TRBV2 and TRBJ1-1, with D unresolved. The ends were cut back, 7 bases at V and 0 bases at J, with 3 bases in the middle. The CDR3 loop spans 11 amino acids. Germline lookup yields CDR1 SNHLY and CDR2 FYNNEI. The CDR3: CASTLNTEAFF. CDR3 bases: TGTGCCAGCACCTTGAACACTGAAGCTTTCTTT.

V is TRBV20-1 and J is TRBJ2-5; 7 nucleotides line up with TRBD2. Germline V gene data show CDR1 as DFQATT and CDR2 as SNEGSKA (reference sequence). J was trimmed by 11 bases and V by 2 bases; bases with no gene match: 8. CDR3 size: 12 residues. The CDR3 DNA is TGCAGTGCTAGAAAGGGCAGCGGGGAGCAGTACTTC. Translation: CSARKGSGEQYF.

About this clonotype: At one boundary the junction diverges from the germline segment, which might be a read error. The J gene is TRBJ2-5, the V gene TRBV12-3 or TRBV12-4; unclear D gene. The CDR3 is made up of 11 amino acids. The CDR3 coding sequence is TGTGCCAGCAGTACACGAGAGACCCGGTACTTC. It is translated as CASSTRETRYF.

This sequence joins TRBV24-1 and TRBJ2-4; D is possibly TRBD1 or TRBD2 (5 bases each). Germline CDR1 and CDR2: KGHDR and SFDVKD. Deletions cut 3 bases from V and 0 bases from J, with 8 bases between. The CDR3 totals 15 residues. CDR3 protein: CATSDPGLAKNIQYF. The CDR3 DNA sequence: TGTGCCACCAGTGATCCGGGGCTAGCCAAAAACATTCAGTACTTC.